Below, one T cell receptor (beta chain) is given with its context. These data originate in a study of cytomegalovirus exposure and HLA in healthy donors. Germline values: CDR1 SGHTA, CDR2 FQGTGA. V gave up 1 base and J gave up 5 bases; unmatched junction bases: 3. This CDR3 comprises 15 residues. Primers: 60 Vbeta forward and 13 Jbeta reverse. Sequencing was performed with immunoSEQ multiplex PCR; in TCRdb, only in-frame clones are kept and a portion is missing. The table records 77,000 or so clones, 70% to 85% of them present only once. The gene calls are TRBV7-3 and TRBJ2-1, with 9 bases identical to TRBD2. The sequencing sample was made of PBMCs. The receptor comes from a woman aged 35 to 49 in good health and CMV-seronegative. DNA of the CDR3: TGTGCCAGCAGCTTAAACGGCGGGAGGGACAATGAGCAGTTCTTC. It translates to CASSLNGGRDNEQFF.